These T cell receptor beta chains were read from a single sample in a study of T cells in Graves' hyperthyroidism and ophthalmopathy. MiXCR was run by TCRdb on the multiplex PCR reads, yielding one entry per CDR3 protein. This sample has hundreds of thousands of distinct CDR3 sequences, with 13% to 15% found just once. Sequences were obtained from blood. These receptors originate from a woman aged 18-29 years with Graves' hyperthyroidism. The CDR3 runs from the conserved cysteine through the conserved F or W. D genes are given only for firm matches. Some rows have no size entry. The others give once, few or many, or a class for an expanded clone.

.	.	TRBJ2-3	TRBV29-1	TGCAGCGTTGAAACGTCCGGGACTCGGGGAGATACGCAGTATTTT	CSVETSGTRGDTQYF
many	.	TRBJ2-7	TRBV20-1	TGCAGTGCTAGCGGGGCCTACTACGAGCAGTACTTC	CSASGAYYEQYF
many	.	TRBJ2-2	TRBV2	TGTGCCAGCAGGTCTGCCCCCGGTTACAGTAGGTTTTACGCCGGGGAGCTGTTTTTT	CASRSAPGYSRFYAGELFF
.	TRBD1	TRBJ1-5	TRBV7-2	TGTGCCAGCAGCTTACGGACAGGGCTAACTAGCAATCAGCCCCAGCATTTT	CASSLRTGLTSNQPQHF
.	.	TRBJ2-1	TRBV5-1	TGCGCCAGCAGCTTGGTTCCAGATTACAATGAGCAGTTCTTC	CASSLVPDYNEQFF
many	.	TRBJ2-1	TRBV7-2	TGTGCCAGCAGCTTAGGAAGGACAACCTACAATGAGCAGTTCTTC	CASSLGRTTYNEQFF
.	.	TRBJ1-1	TRBV7-9	TGTGCCAGCAGTCCGTCGGACGGCCACACTGAAGCTTTCTTT	CASSPSDGHTEAFF
.	TRBD1	TRBJ2-5	TRBV12-3/TRBV12-4	TGTGCCAGCAGTCGGGACAGGGTAGGAGAGACCCAGTACTTC	CASSRDRVGETQYF
.	.	TRBJ2-5	TRBV15	TGTGCCACCAGCAGAGAACAGGGCGGGCAGACCCAGTACTTC	CATSREQGGQTQYF
many	.	TRBJ1-2	TRBV18	TGTGCCAGCTCACCTGGGGACCGCGGTGGCTACACCTTC	CASSPGDRGGYTF
few	.	TRBJ2-1	TRBV20-1	TGCAGTGCTAGAACGGGGATCCACAATGAGCAGTTCTTC	CSARTGIHNEQFF
many	.	TRBJ2-5	TRBV27	TGTGCCAGCAGTTTATCGACGGGGTCGGAGACCCAGTACTTC	CASSLSTGSETQYF
.	.	TRBJ2-2	TRBV7-9	TGTGCCAGCAATACCCCGCCAAACACCGGGGAGCTGTTTTTT	CASNTPPNTGELFF
many	TRBD1	TRBJ2-1	TRBV28	TGTGCCAGCAGTTCGAGACGAAGGGACAGAATTAGCTCCTACAATGAGCAGTTCTTC	CASSSRRRDRISSYNEQFF
many	TRBD2	TRBJ2-7	TRBV12-3/TRBV12-4	TGTGCCAGCCCCGTGGCGGGGGGGCGCGAGCAGTACTTC	CASPVAGGREQYF
few	TRBD1	TRBJ2-1	TRBV20-1	TGCAGTGCCTATCCCTCATGGACAGGGAGATCCTACAATGAGCAGTTCTTC	CSAYPSWTGRSYNEQFF
many	.	TRBJ1-1	TRBV2	TGTGCCAGCAGTGTGGGGCCTAAGAACACTGAAGCTTTCTTT	CASSVGPKNTEAFF
.	TRBD1	TRBJ1-1	TRBV11-1	TGTGCCAGCAGCTTAGGAAGGGGGCTTACTGAAGCTTTCTTT	CASSLGRGLTEAFF
many	.	TRBJ2-7	TRBV13	TGTGCCAGCAGCTTGAGCAGGGGCGGCGACGAGCAGTACTTC	CASSLSRGGDEQYF
many	TRBD1	TRBJ2-5	TRBV20-1	TGCAGTGCTAGATCGGGACAGTGGCCAGAGACCCAGTACTTC	CSARSGQWPETQYF
.	TRBD2	TRBJ2-7	TRBV3-1	TGTGCCAGCAGCCACGCCGTACCCGGGACTAGCGGGAGGGACCCCTACGAGCAGTACTTC	CASSHAVPGTSGRDPYEQYF
many	.	TRBJ2-2	TRBV11-3	TGTGCCAGCAGCTTAGCGGGGTGGGGGACCCCGAACACCGGGGAGCTGTTTTTT	CASSLAGWGTPNTGELFF
many	TRBD2	TRBJ2-4	TRBV28	TGTGCCAGCAGTTTCGCTCAGGGAGGGATTCAGTACTTC	CASSFAQGGIQYF
.	.	TRBJ1-2	TRBV10-3	TGTGCCATCACCGAGGGTTCTAACTATGGCTACACCTTC	CAITEGSNYGYTF
many	TRBD2	TRBJ2-2	TRBV3-1	TGTGCCAGCAGCCAAGATAGGCTAGCGGGACGGGAGCTGTTTTTT	CASSQDRLAGRELFF
many	.	TRBJ2-1	TRBV28	TGTGCCAGCAGCCCCAGTCTGGACTCCTACAATGAGCAGTTCTTC	CASSPSLDSYNEQFF
.	TRBD1	TRBJ2-5	TRBV9	TGTGCCAGCAGTTGGGGCTCGACAGGGGAAGAGACCCAGTACTTC	CASSWGSTGEETQYF
few	.	TRBJ2-1	TRBV5-4	TGTGCCAGCAGCTTGGGCGGCAAGCCGAATGAGCAGTTCTTC	CASSLGGKPNEQFF
many	.	TRBJ1-2	TRBV28	TGTGCCAGCAGTTTGTTGACAACCTATGGCTACACCTTC	CASSLLTTYGYTF
.	TRBD1	TRBJ2-5	TRBV7-9	TGTGCCAGCAGCTTCGGAAATTCACAGGGGCGGGAGACCCAGTACTTC	CASSFGNSQGRETQYF
many	.	TRBJ2-7	TRBV20-1	TGCAGTGCTAGATGGCAGCACTACGAGCAGTACTTC	CSARWQHYEQYF
many	.	TRBJ1-3	TRBV7-9	TGTGCCAGCAGCTTAGGAATGGGGAGCTCTGGAAACACCATATATTTT	CASSLGMGSSGNTIYF
few	TRBD2	TRBJ2-1	TRBV14	TGTGCCAGCAGCCATCCTCGCGGGGGTTTTTACAATGAGCAGTTCTTC	CASSHPRGGFYNEQFF
many	TRBD1	TRBJ2-3	TRBV7-9	TGTGCCAGCAGCTTACTCCGGGACAGGGACACAGATACGCAGTATTTT	CASSLLRDRDTDTQYF
few	.	TRBJ2-2	TRBV5-4	TGTGCCAGCAGCCCATTACACGGGGGCACCGGGGAGCTGTTTTTT	CASSPLHGGTGELFF
many	TRBD1	TRBJ2-1	TRBV6-1	TGTGCCAGCAGGTGGACAGGTTACAATGAGCAGTTCTTC	CASRWTGYNEQFF
few	.	TRBJ2-2	TRBV30	TGTGCCTGGGAGGGGCAGTCTTTCACCGGGGAGCTGTTTTTT	CAWEGQSFTGELFF
many	.	TRBJ1-2	TRBV7-2	TGTGCCAGCAGCTTAACCATGACAGACCCGCGGCTCTACACCTTC	CASSLTMTDPRLYTF
.	TRBD2	TRBJ2-3	TRBV7-9	TGTGCCAGCAGTTCCCGACTAGCGGGTCCTAGCACAGATACGCAGTATTTT	CASSSRLAGPSTDTQYF
many	TRBD1	TRBJ2-2	TRBV2	TGTGCCAGCAGGCAGACAGGGCCCGGGGAGCTGTTTTTT	CASRQTGPGELFF
many	.	TRBJ2-1	TRBV27	TGTGCCAGCAGTTTCTTGGGACACGAGCAGTTCTTC	CASSFLGHEQFF
.	.	TRBJ2-7	TRBV19	TGTGCCAGTAGTATAGACCCAAGAACCTACGAGCAGTACTTC	CASSIDPRTYEQYF
.	TRBD2	TRBJ2-3	TRBV20-1	TGCAGTGCTAGAGATTTTAGCGCGGGAGGGCCTCTTGCTACGCAGTATTTT	CSARDFSAGGPLATQYF
.	TRBD1	TRBJ2-6	TRBV7-9	TGTGCCAGCAGCCTTACCACGACAGGGGGCCAGTCTGGGGCCAACGTCCTGACTTTC	CASSLTTTGGQSGANVLTF
many	.	TRBJ2-6	TRBV6-5	TGTGCCAGCAGTTACCTGGACTCTGGGGCCAACGTCCTGACTTTC	CASSYLDSGANVLTF
.	.	TRBJ2-1	TRBV28	TGTGCCAGCAGGTCCCGAAGCGTCAGCTCCTACAATGAGCAGTTCTTC	CASRSRSVSSYNEQFF
many	TRBD2	TRBJ2-7	TRBV20-1	TGCAGTGCTACGCCTAGCGGGAGTATGTACGAGCAGTACTTC	CSATPSGSMYEQYF
few	TRBD1	TRBJ2-7	TRBV28	TGTGCCAGCAGCCCCGAGGGGACAGGGTCCTACGAGCAGTACTTC	CASSPEGTGSYEQYF
.	TRBD2	TRBJ2-1	TRBV6-6	TGTGCCAGCAGTTACTCTATAGCGGGAGGGTCGATACGGAATGAGCAGTTCTTC	CASSYSIAGGSIRNEQFF
many	.	TRBJ2-1	TRBV7-9	TGTGCCAGCAGCTTAGCGGGATCGCACAATGAGCAGTTCTTC	CASSLAGSHNEQFF
many	TRBD1	TRBJ1-1	TRBV11-3	TGTGCCAGCAGCTTAGCTGGACAGGGTCTCATGAACACTGAAGCTTTCTTT	CASSLAGQGLMNTEAFF
few	TRBD2	TRBJ2-7	TRBV25-1	TGTGCCAGCAGTGAAGGGGGGGGAGCCACGCCCTACGAGCAGTACTTC	CASSEGGGATPYEQYF
.	.	TRBJ2-3	TRBV25-1	TGTGCCAGCAGTAACCTGGCAGGGCGAAATCGGAATAGCACAGATACGCAGTATTTT	CASSNLAGRNRNSTDTQYF
.	.	TRBJ1-3	TRBV20-1	TGCAGTGCTAGCCGGGACGGCGGAAACACCATATATTTT	CSASRDGGNTIYF
few	.	TRBJ1-6	TRBV12-3/TRBV12-4	TGTGCCAGCAGCCGGGCTTTGGGTGGTAGGAATAATTCACCCCTCCACTTT	CASSRALGGRNNSPLHF
many	.	TRBJ2-3	TRBV27	TGTGCCAGCATGATACAGGTTAGCACAGATACGCAGTATTTT	CASMIQVSTDTQYF
.	TRBD1	TRBJ2-4	TRBV28	TGTGCCAGCAGTCTGGGGGGACAGGGAGGGATTCAGTACTTC	CASSLGGQGGIQYF
many	.	TRBJ2-3	TRBV7-2	TGTGCCAGCAGCTCCTTTGGCGGAGATACGCAGTATTTT	CASSSFGGDTQYF
many	.	TRBJ1-5	TRBV7-6	TGTGCCAGCAGCTTATCCAGCTTAGCAAATCAGCCCCAGCATTTT	CASSLSSLANQPQHF